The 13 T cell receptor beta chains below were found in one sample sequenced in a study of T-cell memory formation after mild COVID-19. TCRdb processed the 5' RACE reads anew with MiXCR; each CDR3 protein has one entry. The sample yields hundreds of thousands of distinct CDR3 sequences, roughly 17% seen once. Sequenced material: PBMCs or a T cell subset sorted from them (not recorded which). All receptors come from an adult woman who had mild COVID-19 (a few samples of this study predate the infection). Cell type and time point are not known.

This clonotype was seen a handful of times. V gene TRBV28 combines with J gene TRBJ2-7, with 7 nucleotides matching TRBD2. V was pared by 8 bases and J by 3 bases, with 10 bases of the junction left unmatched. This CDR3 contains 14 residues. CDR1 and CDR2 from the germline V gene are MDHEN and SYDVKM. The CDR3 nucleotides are TGTGCCAGCCTCCATCAAGCGGGGTTCTACGAGCAGTACTTC. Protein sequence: CASLHQAGFYEQYF.

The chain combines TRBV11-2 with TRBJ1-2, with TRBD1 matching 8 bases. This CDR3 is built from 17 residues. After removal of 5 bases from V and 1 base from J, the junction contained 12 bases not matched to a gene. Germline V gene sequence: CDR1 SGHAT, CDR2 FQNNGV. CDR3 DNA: TGTGCCAGCAGCCCAAACCGATCAGGGGGCCTTAACTATGGCTACACCTTC. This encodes CASSPNRSGGLNYGYTF.

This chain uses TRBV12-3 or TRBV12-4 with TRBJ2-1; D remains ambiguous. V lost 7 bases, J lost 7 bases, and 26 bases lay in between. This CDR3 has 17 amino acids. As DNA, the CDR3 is TGTGCCAGCACACCGAGTTTATCCGGGTTGGGTAGGAATGAGCAGTTCTTC. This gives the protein CASTPSLSGLGRNEQFF.

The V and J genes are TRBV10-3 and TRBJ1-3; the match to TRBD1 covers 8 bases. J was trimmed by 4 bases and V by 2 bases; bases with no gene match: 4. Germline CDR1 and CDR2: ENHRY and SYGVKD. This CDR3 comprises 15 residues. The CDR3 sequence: CAISEATGGGNTIYF. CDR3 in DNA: TGTGCCATCAGTGAGGCAACAGGGGGAGGAAACACCATATATTTT.

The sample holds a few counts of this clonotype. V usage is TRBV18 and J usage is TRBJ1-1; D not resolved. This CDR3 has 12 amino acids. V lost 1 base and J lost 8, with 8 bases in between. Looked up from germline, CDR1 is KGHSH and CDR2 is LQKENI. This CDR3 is CASSPQGKEAFF. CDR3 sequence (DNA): TGTGCCAGCTCACCACAGGGAAAGGAAGCTTTCTTT.

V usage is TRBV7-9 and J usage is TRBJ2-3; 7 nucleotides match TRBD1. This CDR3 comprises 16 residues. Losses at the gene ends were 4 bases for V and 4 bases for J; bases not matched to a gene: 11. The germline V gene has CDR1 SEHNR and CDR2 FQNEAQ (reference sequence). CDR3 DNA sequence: TGTGCCAGCAGCTCCTTACAGGGGATAGGGGCAGATACGCAGTATTTT. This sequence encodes CASSSLQGIGADTQYF.

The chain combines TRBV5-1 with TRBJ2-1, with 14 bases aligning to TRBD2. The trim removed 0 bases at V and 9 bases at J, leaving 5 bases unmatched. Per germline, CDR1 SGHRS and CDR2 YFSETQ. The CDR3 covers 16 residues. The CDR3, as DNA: TGCGCCAGCAGCTTGGAGGGACTAGCGGGGGTGGTTGAGCAGTTCTTC. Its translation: CASSLEGLAGVVEQFF. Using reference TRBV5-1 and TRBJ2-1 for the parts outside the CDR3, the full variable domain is KAGVTQTPRYLIKTRGQQVTLSCSPISGHRSVSWYQQTPGQGLQFLFEYFSETQRNKGNFPGRFSGRQFSNSRSEMNVSTLELGDSALYLCASSLEGLAGVVEQFFGPGTRLTVL.

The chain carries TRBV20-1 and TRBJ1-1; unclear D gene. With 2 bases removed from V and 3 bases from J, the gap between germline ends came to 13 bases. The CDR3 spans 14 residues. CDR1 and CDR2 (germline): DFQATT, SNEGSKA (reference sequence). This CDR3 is CSARYEGSDTEAFF. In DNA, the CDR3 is TGCAGTGCTAGATATGAGGGTAGTGACACTGAAGCTTTCTTT.

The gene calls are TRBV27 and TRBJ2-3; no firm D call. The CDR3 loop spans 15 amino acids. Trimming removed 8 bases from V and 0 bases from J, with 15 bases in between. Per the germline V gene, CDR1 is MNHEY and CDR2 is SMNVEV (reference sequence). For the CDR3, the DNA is TGTGCCAGCGCGTCCCTGATTTCTAGCACAGATACGCAGTATTTT. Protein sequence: CASASLISSTDTQYF.

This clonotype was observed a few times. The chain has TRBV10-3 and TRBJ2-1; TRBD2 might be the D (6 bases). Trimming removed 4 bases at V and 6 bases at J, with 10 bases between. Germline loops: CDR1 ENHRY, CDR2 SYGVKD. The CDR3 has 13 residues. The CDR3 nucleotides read TGTGCCATCAGTGCGGGGGAGGTCAATGAGCAGTTCTTC. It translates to CAISAGEVNEQFF.

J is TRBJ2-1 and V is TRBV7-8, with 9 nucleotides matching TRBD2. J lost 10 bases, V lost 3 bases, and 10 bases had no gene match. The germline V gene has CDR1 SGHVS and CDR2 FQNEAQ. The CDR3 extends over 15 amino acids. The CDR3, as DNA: TGTGCCAGCAGCTTTCTAGCGGGACGGGCAGGCGAGCAGTTCTTC. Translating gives CASSFLAGRAGEQFF.

CDR3 in DNA: TGTGCCAGCAGCTCTAGACAGGGGGCCGTTGAGCAGTACTTC. This translates into CASSSRQGAVEQYF. The rearrangement links TRBV7-9 to TRBJ2-7; 10 bases map to TRBD1. Germline loops: CDR1 SEHNR, CDR2 FQNEAQ (reference sequence). This CDR3 region has 14 residues. The trim removed 4 bases at V and 7 bases at J, leaving 7 bases unmatched.

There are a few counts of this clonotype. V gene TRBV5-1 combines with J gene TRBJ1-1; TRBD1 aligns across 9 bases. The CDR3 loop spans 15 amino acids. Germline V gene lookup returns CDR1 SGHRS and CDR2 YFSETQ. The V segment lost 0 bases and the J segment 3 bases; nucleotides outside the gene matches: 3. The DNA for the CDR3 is TGCGCCAGCAGCTTGGAGGGGACAGGGCACACTGAAGCTTTCTTT. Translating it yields CASSLEGTGHTEAFF. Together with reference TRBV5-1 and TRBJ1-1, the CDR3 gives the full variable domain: KAGVTQTPRYLIKTRGQQVTLSCSPISGHRSVSWYQQTPGQGLQFLFEYFSETQRNKGNFPGRFSGRQFSNSRSEMNVSTLELGDSALYLCASSLEGTGHTEAFFGQGTRLTVV.